Below are 25 T cell receptor beta chains sequenced from a single sample in a study of TET2 disruption in CD19-targeted CAR T cells. Their cognate antigens are unknown. Assay: immunoSEQ multiplex PCR; the TCRdb copy retains only in-frame clones and omits some. Across under 30,000 clones, the top ten clones capture about 2% of the sample. Treatment reported: autologous CTL019 cells: CD19 CAR with 4-1BB and CD3 zeta domains. Sample: CD8- CAR+ T cells sorted from cultured blood T cells, taken for CD19 CAR T cell therapy. The subset denotes: CD8-negative CAR-positive T cells from the infusion product. These receptors came from a man between 65 and 85 years old with chronic lymphocytic leukemia.

Incomplete CDR3 DNA: TGCAGTGCTAGAGATCCCCTAGCGGGGGGTTCCTACGAG. This encodes CSARDPLAGGSYE. The CDR3 in full is CSARDPLAGGSYEQYF. This sequence joins TRBV20-1 and TRBJ2-7; 11 positions match TRBD2. Sequencing ends 3 residues short of the CDR3 end; the germline J gene provides the rest. In germline, CDR1 is DFQATT, CDR2 SNEGSKA (reference sequence). V trimming: 0 bases; J trimming: 1 base; junction bases outside the gene matches: 5. The CDR3 has 16 amino acids.

On this clone itself: The junction shows a germline mismatch at one end, possibly a read error. The read comes to an end 3 residues before the CDR3 does, leaving the germline J gene to fill in the end. This chain connects TRBV6-2 or TRBV6-3 to TRBJ2-7, with D uncertain. This CDR3 is built from 12 residues. Looked up from germline, CDR1 is MNHEY and CDR2 is SVGEGT. This CDR3 is CSSRSSAYEQYF. Partial CDR3 DNA: TGTTCCAGCCGCTCGTCGGCCTACGAG.

In the case of this clone: The read comes to an end 3 residues before the CDR3 does, leaving the germline J gene to fill in the end. V and J are TRBV7-3 and TRBJ1-5; D unresolved. From germline, CDR1 is SGHTA and CDR2 FQGTGA. V lost 5 bases, J lost 9 bases, and 14 bases lay in between. The CDR3 runs to 13 residues. CDR3 amino acids: CASSASGLGPQHF. The sequenced CDR3 bases are TGTGCCAGCAGCGCATCAGGCCTCGGGCCC.

A word on this clone: The missing CDR3 end, 3 residues past where the read stops, is filled in from the germline J gene. The chain joins TRBV7-7 to TRBJ1-1, with D possibly being TRBD1 (5 bases). Germline CDR1 reads SSHAT; CDR2 reads FNYEAQ (reference sequence). This CDR3 spans 18 amino acids. The sequenced part of the CDR3 DNA is TGTGCCAGCAGCTTAACGAGGTCAGGGTCAGTCGGCACAGATACG. This translates into CASSLTRSGSVGTDT. The complete CDR3 reads CASSLTRSGSVGTDTAFF.

In regard to this clone: The read finishes 3 residues shy of the CDR3 end, and the germline J gene is used to complete it. This chain joins TRBV2 and TRBJ2-1; D is possibly TRBD1 (6 bases). Trimming removed 10 bases at V and 0 bases at J, with 13 bases between. Germline CDR1 and CDR2: SNHLY and FYNNEI. The length of the CDR3 is 14 residues. CDR3 protein: CAIQTGSSYNEQFF. The covered CDR3 bases are TGTGCCATCCAAACAGGGAGCTCCTACAATGAG.

As regards this clone: The CDR3 end lies 3 residues beyond the end of the read and is filled in from the germline J gene. The chain couples TRBV7-8 to TRBJ2-2; 7 nucleotides align to TRBD1. There are 16 residues in the CDR3. The V gene's germline CDR1 is SGHVS and CDR2 FQNEAQ. J was trimmed by 0 bases and V by 4 bases; bases with no gene match: 5. CDR3 sequence reads: CASSSRQGTNTGELFF. The sequenced CDR3 bases are TGTGCCAGCAGCTCTCGACAGGGTACGAACACCGGGGAG.

Regarding this clone: Sequencing ends 3 residues short of the CDR3 end; the germline J gene provides the rest. The J gene is TRBJ2-1, the V gene TRBV6-2 or TRBV6-3; 8 bases fit TRBD2. The CDR3 is made up of 17 amino acids. The germline V gene encodes CDR1 MNHEY and CDR2 SVGEGT. Trimming cost V 0 bases and J 4 bases; bases outside gene matches: 8. CDR3 DNA (partial): TGTGCCAGCAGTTACTCCCCCCCGGGGGGGATATACAATGAG. Its translation is CASSYSPPGGIYNE. The whole CDR3 is CASSYSPPGGIYNEQFF.

Regarding this clone: The observed sequence ends 3 residues before the CDR3 terminus, with the missing tail filled in from the germline J gene. V and J are TRBV7-9 and TRBJ1-1, with D tentatively TRBD1 (6 bases). V was shortened by 2 bases and J by 2 bases, with 9 bases between the two germline ends. The germline CDR1 and CDR2 sequences are SEHNR and FQNEAQ (reference sequence). The CDR3 has 14 amino acids. This CDR3 reads CASSLPDSNTEAFF. Partial CDR3 DNA: TGTGCCAGCAGCTTACCGGACAGCAACACTGAA.

As regards this clone: The read falls 3 residues short of the CDR3 end, and the missing part is taken from the germline J gene. The chain couples TRBV9 to TRBJ2-3, with 8 bases fitting TRBD2. The J segment lost 5 bases and the V segment lost 0 bases, leaving 8 bases of the junction unmatched. The CDR3 length is 16 residues. CDR1 and CDR2 from the germline V gene are SGDLS and YYNGEE. CDR3 in amino acids: CASSVEARGGKDTQYF. The CDR3 DNA, read in part, is TGTGCCAGCAGCGTAGAGGCCCGGGGGGGCAAAGATACG.

Turning to this clone: The CDR3 extends 3 residues past the end of the read, so its final part is completed from the germline J gene. This chain joins TRBV2 and TRBJ2-6; D is perhaps TRBD2 (5 bases). Trimming removed 3 bases at V and 2 bases at J, with 5 bases between. CDR3 length: 14 residues. Germline lookup yields CDR1 SNHLY and CDR2 FYNNEI. The CDR3 loop is CASSERAGANVLTF. The CDR3 bases that were read are TGTGCCAGCAGTGAGAGGGCTGGGGCCAACGTC.

With regard to this clone: At one end the junction does not follow the germline gene, possibly because of a read error. The read stops 3 residues short of the end of the CDR3; the missing end is completed from the germline J gene. This chain uses TRBV6-1 with TRBJ2-7, with 7 positions matching TRBD1. Per germline, CDR1 MNHNS and CDR2 SASEGT. The CDR3 contains 16 residues. CDR3 in amino acids: CASSDALGGASHEQYF. The sequenced CDR3 bases are TGTGCCAGCAGTGATGCTCTAGGGGGCGCCTCCCACGAG.

Turning to this clone: The sequenced fragment ends 3 residues before the CDR3 boundary, so the rest is inferred from the germline J gene. The rearrangement links TRBV20-1 to TRBJ1-1; 9 nucleotides match TRBD1. The CDR3 spans 16 residues. CDR1 and CDR2 from the germline V gene are DFQATT and SNEGSKA (reference sequence). Partial CDR3 DNA: TGCAGTGCTAGCCCGCCCCGGGACAGGGAGCCTTGGGGA. Protein sequence: CSASPPRDREPWG. In full, the CDR3 is CSASPPRDREPWGAFF.

On this clone: The CDR3 end falls 3 residues outside the read, so it is completed with the germline J gene. V and J are TRBV23-1 and TRBJ1-1, with 8 bases lining up with TRBD1. TRBV23-1 is marked as an open reading frame, function uncertain. The CDR3 is 15 residues long. The CDR3 loop is CASSQSDRGSYEAFF. Partial CDR3 DNA: TGCGCCAGCAGTCAATCCGACAGGGGAAGCTACGAG.

This CDR3 is CASSLAGGSGYTF. The CDR3 bases that were read are TGTGCCAGCAGCTTAGCCGGGGGGAGTGGC. J is TRBJ1-2 and V is TRBV7-9; D is possibly TRBD1 (5 bases). The read terminates 3 residues before the CDR3 end, so the remaining end is supplied by the germline J gene. Deletions cut 0 bases from V and 7 bases from J, with 9 bases between. The CDR3 sequence is 13 residues long. From germline, CDR1 is SEHNR and CDR2 FQNEAQ (reference sequence).

As concerns this clone: The read terminates 3 residues ahead of where the CDR3 ends, so the germline J gene completes it. The V call is TRBV5-1, the J call TRBJ2-5, with 10 bases fitting TRBD2. The CDR3 consists of 17 residues. CDR1 SGHRS and CDR2 YFSETQ come from the germline V gene. The V segment lost 5 bases and the J segment 5 bases; nucleotides outside the gene matches: 15. CDR3 bases read: TGCGCCAGCAGGCCGGGTCAGCGGGGGGGCTTCGGGGAGACC. As protein: CASRPGQRGGFGET. The CDR3 reads in full as CASRPGQRGGFGETQYF.

In the case of this clone: From the germline J gene comes the end of the CDR3, since the read stops 3 residues before it. This sequence joins TRBV5-4 and TRBJ1-1; 12 bases agree with TRBD1. This CDR3 has 15 amino acids. Germline trimming cut 6 bases from V and 2 bases from J; bases unmatched to any gene: 5. From germline, CDR1 is SGHNT and CDR2 YYREEE (reference sequence). CDR3: CASKRDRGLNTEAFF. The CDR3 bases that were read are TGTGCCAGCAAACGGGACAGGGGGCTTAACACTGAA.

About this clone itself: The observed sequence ends 3 residues before the CDR3 terminus, with the missing tail filled in from the germline J gene. The chain combines TRBV4-2 with TRBJ2-3, with a possible D match to TRBD2 (6 bases). Germline values: CDR1 LGHNA, CDR2 YNFKEQ. This CDR3 spans 18 amino acids. Partial CDR3 DNA: TGTGCCAGCAGCCCGAGGAGGGTTGAGGGTGGAAGCAATCAGCCG. Its translation: CASSPRRVEGGSNQP. The entire CDR3 protein is CASSPRRVEGGSNQPQYF.

Regarding this clone: Read sequence stops 3 residues before the CDR3 end, and the germline J gene provides the missing end. The chain couples TRBV29-1 to TRBJ2-5; D might be TRBD2 (7 bases). The CDR3 contains 16 residues. From germline, CDR1 is SQVTM and CDR2 ANQGSEA. V was cut by 1 base and J by 4 bases, with 19 bases left in between. CDR3 DNA (partial): TGCAGCGTTGAAGTCGGTTCGGGAGGCAGGGGAGAGACC. Translation gives CSVEVGSGGRGET. The entire CDR3 sequence reads CSVEVGSGGRGETQYF.

Points on this clone: The read falls 3 residues short of the CDR3 end, and the missing part is taken from the germline J gene. V is TRBV2 and J is TRBJ1-1; TRBD1 is a possible D gene (6 bases). V lost 7 bases, J lost 3 bases, and 12 bases lay in between. The CDR3 contains 13 residues. The germline CDR1 and CDR2 sequences are SNHLY and FYNNEI. The CDR3 spells CASKLTGYTEAFF. CDR3 DNA (partial): TGTGCCAGCAAGCTAACAGGGTACACTGAA. Complete variable domain (other parts from reference TRBV2 and TRBJ1-1): EPEVTQTPSHQVTQMGQEVILRCVPISNHLYFYWYRQILGQKVEFLVSFYNNEISEKSEIFDDQFSVERPDGSNFTLKIRSTKLEDSAMYFCASKLTGYTEAFFGQGTRLTVV.

CDR3 in amino acids: CASSDPGGRGLNTEAFF. The sequenced part of the CDR3 DNA is TGTGCCAGCAGTGATCCGGGCGGCAGGGGGCTGAACACTGAA. The rearrangement joins TRBV25-1 to TRBJ1-1, with 8 nucleotides matching TRBD1. The read comes to an end 3 residues before the CDR3 does, leaving the germline J gene to fill in the end. The CDR3 totals 17 residues. With V trimmed by 3 bases and J by 0 bases, 9 bases remained unmatched. Germline V gives CDR1 MGHDK, CDR2 SYGVNS.

On this clone itself: The read finishes 3 residues shy of the CDR3 end, and the germline J gene is used to complete it. The chain is built from TRBV28 and TRBJ1-1; TRBD1 might be the D (5 bases). Germline CDR1 reads MDHEN; CDR2 reads SYDVKM. V was cut by 4 bases and J by 5 bases, with 17 bases left in between. CDR3 length equals 15 residues. Here the CDR3 reads CASSSPRGESTEAFF. CDR3 DNA (partial): TGTGCCAGCAGTTCCCCCCGGGGGGAGAGTACTGAA.

As for this clone: The read terminates 3 residues before the CDR3 end, so the remaining end is supplied by the germline J gene. The chain joins TRBV20-1 to TRBJ1-4, with TRBD1 identical over 7 bases. The CDR3 is 15 amino acids. The germline gives CDR1 DFQATT, CDR2 SNEGSKA (reference sequence). J gave up 3 bases and V 0 bases, and 4 bases lay outside the gene matches. The CDR3: CSARDEGAPNEKLFF. CDR3 DNA (partial): TGCAGTGCTAGAGACGAGGGGGCCCCTAATGAAAAA.

With regard to this clone: The read falls 3 residues short of the CDR3 end, and the missing part is taken from the germline J gene. This chain uses TRBV5-1 with TRBJ1-2, with 9 bases lining up with TRBD1. The germline CDR1 and CDR2 sequences are SGHRS and YFSETQ. This CDR3 is built from 15 residues. V dropped 5 bases and J dropped 7; count of bases not matched to a gene: 12. Partial CDR3 DNA: TGCGCCAGCAGTAGTACAGGGGGCGGAATATCTGGC. Translated: CASSSTGGGISG. The whole CDR3 region reads CASSSTGGGISGYTF. Supplemented by reference TRBV5-1 and TRBJ1-2, the full variable domain reads KAGVTQTPRYLIKTRGQQVTLSCSPISGHRSVSWYQQTPGQGLQFLFEYFSETQRNKGNFPGRFSGRQFSNSRSEMNVSTLELGDSALYLCASSSTGGGISGYTFGSGTRLTVV.

To note about this clone: The read terminates 3 residues before the CDR3 end, so the remaining end is supplied by the germline J gene. The V call is TRBV12-5, the J call TRBJ1-5; the D is unclear. CDR3 size: 16 residues. Deletions cut 2 bases from V and 0 bases from J, with 11 bases between. Per germline, CDR1 LGHNT and CDR2 FRNRAP. The sequenced part of the CDR3 DNA is TGTGCTAGTGGTTTGACTAGTCGGGATAGCAATCAGCCC. Translating it yields CASGLTSRDSNQP. Given in full, the CDR3 is CASGLTSRDSNQPQHF.

To note about this clone: Its ends do not fully match the called genes, so a read error is possible. CDR3 DNA (partial): TGTGCCAGCAGCGTAACCAGGACTAGCGGGTATGAG. Its protein product is CASSVTRTSGYE. The whole CDR3 sequence reads CASSVTRTSGYEQFF. The chain uses TRBV7-3 and TRBJ2-1, with 11 bases that match TRBD2. The read halts 3 residues ahead of the CDR3 end, with the missing end drawn from the germline J gene. CDR1 and CDR2 from the germline V gene are SGHTA and FQGTGA. There are 15 residues in the CDR3. Variable domain in full (rest from reference TRBV7-3 and TRBJ2-1): GAGVSQTPSNKVTEKGKYVELRCDPISGHTALYWYRQSLGQGPEFLIYFQGTGAADDSGLPNDRFFAVRPEGSVSTLKIQRTERGDSAVYLCASSVTRTSGYEQFFGPGTRLTVL.